These T cell receptor beta chains were read from a single sample in a study of spatial heterogeneity in lung cancer. MiXCR was run by TCRdb on the 5' RACE reads, yielding one entry per CDR3 protein. Among 110,000 or so distinct CDR3 sequences listed, approximately 10% were seen once. Sample: PBMCs, taken at follow-up. All receptors come from a female donor with early-stage non-small cell lung cancer. Both conserved end residues are part of each CDR3. Each record gives: J gene, clone size, D gene, V gene, CDR3 DNA, CDR3 protein. The D gene is left open where the match is weak. Expanded clones are given a class, and other clones once, few, many or no size at all.

j_call: TRBJ2-7; clone_size: few; d_call: -; v_call: TRBV29-1; cdr3_nt: TGCAGCGTTGACCAGGGGAACTACGAGCAGTACTTC; cdr3_aa: CSVDQGNYEQYF
j_call: TRBJ2-1; clone_size: once; d_call: TRBD2; v_call: TRBV4-2; cdr3_nt: TGTGCCAGCAGCCAAGTCAGTTTACTAGCGGAGCAGTTCTTC; cdr3_aa: CASSQVSLLAEQFF
j_call: TRBJ2-1; clone_size: -; d_call: -; v_call: TRBV7-4; cdr3_nt: TGTGCCAGCAGCTTAACGGGCCAAAATATCTACAATGAGCAGTTCTTC; cdr3_aa: CASSLTGQNIYNEQFF
j_call: TRBJ1-1; clone_size: -; d_call: TRBD1; v_call: TRBV20-1; cdr3_nt: TGCAGTGCTAGAGCGGGACAGGGACGCACTGAAGCTTTCTTT; cdr3_aa: CSARAGQGRTEAFF
j_call: TRBJ2-3; clone_size: many; d_call: TRBD2; v_call: TRBV28; cdr3_nt: TGTGCCAGCAGTTGGGGGGGGGACACAGATACGCAGTATTTT; cdr3_aa: CASSWGGDTDTQYF
j_call: TRBJ1-1; clone_size: many; d_call: -; v_call: TRBV5-1; cdr3_nt: TGCGCCAGCAGCTTGAACACCCTGAACACTGAAGCTTTCTTT; cdr3_aa: CASSLNTLNTEAFF
j_call: TRBJ2-3; clone_size: many; d_call: -; v_call: TRBV5-1; cdr3_nt: TGCGCCAGCAGCTTGGCGCCGGGCACAGATACGCAGTATTTT; cdr3_aa: CASSLAPGTDTQYF
j_call: TRBJ1-6; clone_size: -; d_call: -; v_call: TRBV28; cdr3_nt: TGTGCCAGCAGTTTACAGTCCGCAGGGACCCTCCACTTT; cdr3_aa: CASSLQSAGTLHF
j_call: TRBJ2-3; clone_size: -; d_call: -; v_call: TRBV11-2; cdr3_nt: TGTGCCAGCAGCCGAATGATGACTGATACCGATACGCAGTATTTT; cdr3_aa: CASSRMMTDTDTQYF
j_call: TRBJ1-4; clone_size: many; d_call: -; v_call: TRBV4-1; cdr3_nt: TGCGCCAGCAGCCAAGGACAGTCTCTTGAAAAACTGTTTTTT; cdr3_aa: CASSQGQSLEKLFF
j_call: TRBJ1-1; clone_size: -; d_call: TRBD1; v_call: TRBV9; cdr3_nt: TGTGCCAGCAGCTTTACCGACAGGGGTGGCACTGAAGCTTTCTTT; cdr3_aa: CASSFTDRGGTEAFF
j_call: TRBJ2-1; clone_size: few; d_call: TRBD2; v_call: TRBV7-9; cdr3_nt: TGTGCCAGCAGCTCCACCGATCCGGAGACTAGCGGGACTGCCTCCCGGGTCAATGAGCAGTTCTTC; cdr3_aa: CASSSTDPETSGTASRVNEQFF
j_call: TRBJ2-1; clone_size: -; d_call: -; v_call: TRBV4-2; cdr3_nt: TGTGCCAGCAGCCAGTCCGGTTGGGATGAGCAGTTCTTC; cdr3_aa: CASSQSGWDEQFF
j_call: TRBJ1-4; clone_size: -; d_call: -; v_call: TRBV30; cdr3_nt: TGTGTCTGGAGTCTCGGAGGGACGGAAAAACTGTTTTTT; cdr3_aa: CVWSLGGTEKLFF
j_call: TRBJ1-3; clone_size: -; d_call: -; v_call: TRBV5-4; cdr3_nt: TGTGCCAGCAGCTATTCCGGGGCTTCTGGAAACACCATATATTTT; cdr3_aa: CASSYSGASGNTIYF
j_call: TRBJ2-7; clone_size: -; d_call: -; v_call: TRBV28; cdr3_nt: TGTGCCAGCAGTCTTCGAGTTCGTAACGAGCAGTACTTC; cdr3_aa: CASSLRVRNEQYF
j_call: TRBJ1-2; clone_size: few; d_call: TRBD1; v_call: TRBV7-2; cdr3_nt: TGTGCCAGCAGCACGACAGGGTACTATGGCTACACCTTC; cdr3_aa: CASSTTGYYGYTF
j_call: TRBJ1-4; clone_size: -; d_call: TRBD1; v_call: TRBV3-1; cdr3_nt: TGTGCCAGCGGCCAACAGGGGGGGACTAGGGAAAAACTGTTTTTT; cdr3_aa: CASGQQGGTREKLFF
j_call: TRBJ1-5; clone_size: -; d_call: TRBD1; v_call: TRBV20-1; cdr3_nt: TGCAGTGCTAGAGATGGGACAGGGGGCAACAATCAGCCCCAGCATTTT; cdr3_aa: CSARDGTGGNNQPQHF
j_call: TRBJ2-7; clone_size: many; d_call: -; v_call: TRBV18; cdr3_nt: TGTGCCAGCTCACCCGTGAATAGAGAGCAGTACTTC; cdr3_aa: CASSPVNREQYF
j_call: TRBJ2-1; clone_size: -; d_call: TRBD2; v_call: TRBV2; cdr3_nt: TGTGCCAGCAGTGCCTGGACTAGCTATGAGCAGTTCTTC; cdr3_aa: CASSAWTSYEQFF